A selection of T cell receptor beta chains follows, all from one sample in a study of control samples from healthy donors and cancer patients. Produced via immunoSEQ multiplex PCR; TCRdb's table is partial and in-frame only. The table lists roughly 120,000 clones, roughly 90% of them singletons. The sequencing input was blood. The receptors shown here come from a woman in her 50s in good health. CDR3s include the opening cysteine and the closing phenylalanine or tryptophan. A D gene is named only where the DNA matches it firmly. Clone size is shown for a subset of rows, as once, few, many or a class of expanded clone.

length: 14
V: TRBV2
size: -
J: TRBJ1-1
D: -
CDR3: CASRADSMNTEAFF
DNA: TGTGCCAGCAGAGCCGACAGCATGAACACTGAAGCTTTCTTT

length: 15
V: TRBV6-5
size: -
J: TRBJ2-1
D: -
CDR3: CASSSGYRRYNEQFF
DNA: TGTGCCAGCAGTTCCGGTTACAGGCGGTACAATGAGCAGTTCTTC

length: 15
V: TRBV15
size: -
J: TRBJ1-6
D: -
CDR3: CATSRGPGNNSPLHF
DNA: TGTGCCACCAGCAGAGGTCCGGGTAATAATTCACCCCTCCACTTT

length: 11
V: TRBV5-1
size: -
J: TRBJ2-5
D: -
CDR3: CASRLDSWVYF
DNA: TGCGCCAGCAGACTAGACTCTTGGGTGTACTTC

length: 16
V: TRBV7-3
size: -
J: TRBJ1-6
D: TRBD1
CDR3: CASSRYKTGVNSPLHF
DNA: TGTGCCAGCAGCCGATACAAGACAGGGGTTAATTCACCCCTCCACTTT

length: 14
V: TRBV5-1
size: -
J: TRBJ2-3
D: -
CDR3: CASGGGPSTDTQYF
DNA: TGCGCCAGCGGTGGAGGGCCTAGCACAGATACGCAGTATTTT

length: 14
V: TRBV7-9
size: once
J: TRBJ2-3
D: TRBD2
CDR3: CAGAGGGVTDTQYF
DNA: TGTGCCGGCGCCGGCGGGGGGGTCACAGATACGCAGTATTTT

length: 11
V: TRBV11-2
size: -
J: TRBJ2-6
D: -
CDR3: CASSLVEVLTF
DNA: TGTGCCAGCAGCTTAGTCGAGGTCCTGACTTTC

length: 13
V: TRBV30
size: -
J: TRBJ1-1
D: -
CDR3: CAWSVRDLTEAFF
DNA: TGTGCCTGGAGTGTCCGGGACCTCACTGAAGCTTTCTTT

length: 12
V: TRBV20-1
size: -
J: TRBJ1-1
D: -
CDR3: CSASPRNTEAFF
DNA: TGCAGTGCTAGTCCCCGGAACACTGAAGCTTTCTTT

length: 15
V: TRBV7-8
size: -
J: TRBJ2-3
D: -
CDR3: CASTTRVGTLDTQYF
DNA: TGTGCCAGCACCACTCGCGTAGGGACACTGGATACGCAGTATTTT

length: 13
V: TRBV19
size: -
J: TRBJ2-1
D: TRBD1
CDR3: CASTRDSYNEQFF
DNA: TGTGCCAGTACACGGGACAGCTACAATGAGCAGTTCTTC

length: 13
V: TRBV10-2
size: -
J: TRBJ1-1
D: TRBD1
CDR3: CASRDRRNTEAFF
DNA: TGCGCCAGCAGGGACAGGAGGAACACTGAAGCTTTCTTT

length: 12
V: TRBV5-6
size: -
J: TRBJ2-3
D: -
CDR3: CASRIYTDTQYF
DNA: TGTGCCAGCAGGATATACACAGATACGCAGTATTTT

length: 13
V: TRBV3-1/TRBV3-2
size: -
J: TRBJ2-1
D: -
CDR3: CASSPRVGVRQFF
DNA: TGTGCCAGCAGCCCCCGGGTTGGGGTTAGGCAGTTCTTC

length: 15
V: TRBV7-3
size: -
J: TRBJ2-3
D: -
CDR3: CASSLLAAGGDTQYF
DNA: TGTGCCAGCAGTCTCCTGGCGGCGGGTGGGGATACGCAGTATTTT

length: 16
V: TRBV4-3
size: once
J: TRBJ1-1
D: -
CDR3: CASSPGIGEVNTEAFF
DNA: TGCGCCAGCAGCCCAGGAATCGGAGAGGTGAACACTGAAGCTTTCTTT

length: 13
V: TRBV18
size: -
J: TRBJ2-5
D: -
CDR3: CASSRGGLETQYF
DNA: TGTGCCAGCTCACGGGGGGGCTTGGAGACCCAGTACTTC

length: 16
V: TRBV7-7
size: -
J: TRBJ2-5
D: TRBD2
CDR3: CASSQGLAGLQETQYF
DNA: TGTGCCAGCAGCCAAGGACTAGCGGGGCTCCAAGAGACCCAGTACTTC

length: 18
V: TRBV6-4
size: -
J: TRBJ2-2
D: TRBD2
CDR3: CASSLSGATLLNTGELFF
DNA: TGTGCCAGCAGTCTTAGCGGGGCCACCCTCTTAAACACCGGGGAGCTGTTTTTT

length: 11
V: TRBV20-1
size: -
J: TRBJ1-2
D: -
CDR3: CSAPPGYGYTF
DNA: TGCAGTGCTCCCCCGGGCTATGGCTACACCTTC

length: 14
V: TRBV7-3
size: -
J: TRBJ2-5
D: TRBD2
CDR3: CASRKGAGEETQYF
DNA: TGTGCCAGCAGAAAAGGGGCGGGAGAGGAGACCCAGTACTTC

length: 14
V: TRBV10-1
size: -
J: TRBJ2-1
D: -
CDR3: CASSGAGPDNEQFF
DNA: TGCGCCAGCAGCGGCGCGGGGCCGGACAATGAGCAGTTCTTC

length: 13
V: TRBV5-1
size: -
J: TRBJ2-3
D: -
CDR3: CASSQTITDTQYF
DNA: TGCGCCAGCAGCCAGACCATCACAGATACGCAGTATTTT

length: 12
V: TRBV27
size: -
J: TRBJ2-1
D: -
CDR3: CASSLIGNEQFF
DNA: TGTGCCAGCAGTTTAATAGGCAATGAGCAGTTCTTC

length: 18
V: TRBV27
size: -
J: TRBJ2-1
D: TRBD2
CDR3: CASSRGGGGVFSYNEQFF
DNA: TGTGCCAGCAGTCGTGGGGGCGGGGGGGTGTTCTCCTACAATGAGCAGTTCTTC

length: 16
V: TRBV27
size: -
J: TRBJ1-2
D: -
CDR3: CASSLSYGTSQRGYTF
DNA: TGTGCCAGCAGTTTATCTTACGGGACGTCGCAACGCGGCTACACCTTC

length: 14
V: TRBV28
size: -
J: TRBJ2-3
D: TRBD2
CDR3: CASRAGGSTDTQYF
DNA: TGTGCCAGCAGGGCCGGGGGGTCCACAGATACGCAGTATTTT

length: 12
V: TRBV29-1
size: -
J: TRBJ1-2
D: TRBD1
CDR3: CSVETGIGGYTF
DNA: TGCAGCGTTGAGACAGGGATTGGAGGCTACACCTTC

length: 15
V: TRBV4-1
size: -
J: TRBJ1-5
D: -
CDR3: CASSQGGYSNQPQHF
DNA: TGCGCCAGCAGCCAAGGGGGTTATAGCAATCAGCCCCAGCATTTT

length: 13
V: TRBV10-2
size: -
J: TRBJ2-1
D: -
CDR3: CASQKGPYNEQFF
DNA: TGCGCCAGCCAAAAAGGACCCTACAATGAGCAGTTCTTC

length: 15
V: TRBV19
size: once
J: TRBJ1-5
D: -
CDR3: CASSIDRAGRQPQHF
DNA: TGTGCCAGTAGTATAGATCGAGCTGGACGGCAGCCCCAGCATTTT

length: 16
V: TRBV7-3
size: -
J: TRBJ2-6
D: -
CDR3: CASSPLLASGANVLTF
DNA: TGTGCCAGCAGCCCCCTCTTGGCCTCTGGGGCCAACGTCCTGACTTTC

length: 15
V: TRBV15
size: -
J: TRBJ2-7
D: -
CDR3: CATSRDRTGASEQYF
DNA: TGTGCCACCAGCAGAGATCGAACAGGCGCCAGCGAGCAGTACTTC

length: 15
V: TRBV9
size: -
J: TRBJ2-1
D: -
CDR3: CASSVDYRLGGEQFF
DNA: TGTGCCAGCAGCGTAGATTATCGACTCGGTGGTGAGCAGTTCTTC

length: 16
V: TRBV5-5
size: -
J: TRBJ2-2
D: TRBD2
CDR3: CASSGLAGVNTGELFF
DNA: TGTGCCAGTTCGGGACTAGCGGGGGTTAACACCGGGGAGCTGTTTTTT

length: 16
V: TRBV5-4
size: -
J: TRBJ1-6
D: -
CDR3: CASSPDGSSYNSPLHF
DNA: TGTGCCAGCAGCCCCGACGGTAGCTCCTATAATTCACCCCTCCACTTT

length: 14
V: TRBV10-3
size: -
J: TRBJ1-1
D: -
CDR3: CAISDGSRHFEAFF
DNA: TGTGCCATCAGTGACGGCAGCCGACACTTTGAAGCTTTCTTT

length: 14
V: TRBV3-1/TRBV3-2
size: -
J: TRBJ2-1
D: -
CDR3: CASSYRPGQVEQFF
DNA: TGTGCCAGCAGCTACCGTCCGGGACAAGTTGAGCAGTTCTTC